Listed here are 27 T cell receptor beta chains from one sample, sequenced in a study of blood T cell repertoires in COVID-19. The table came from immunoSEQ multiplex PCR; TCRdb's copy has only in-frame clones and leaves some out. This sample has around 95,000 clones; 91% occur once, and the top ten carry 2% to 2.5%. Sequencing was done on a sample of peripheral blood. These receptor sequences come from a man aged 50-60 years with active COVID-19.

This chain joins TRBV3-1 (or the pseudogene TRBV3-2) and TRBJ2-5; 13 nucleotides line up with TRBD2. This CDR3 has 19 residues. Germline CDR1 is LGHDT and CDR2 is YNNKEL (reference sequence). Trimming took 0 bases from V and 2 from J; bases not matched to a gene: 9. CDR3: CASSQDELGTSGTQETQYF. CDR3 bases: TGTGCCAGCAGCCAAGATGAGTTAGGGACTAGCGGGACTCAAGAGACCCAGTACTTC.

The chain recombines TRBV29-1 with TRBJ1-1, with 10 bases that match TRBD1. The CDR3 runs to 14 residues. Germline CDR1 and CDR2: SQVTM and ANQGSEA. J gave up 5 bases and V 5 bases, and 8 bases lay outside the gene matches. CDR3: CSVNGDRGGTEAFF. DNA for the CDR3: TGCAGCGTTAATGGGGACAGGGGTGGAACTGAAGCTTTCTTT.

This chain links TRBV7-9 with TRBJ1-1, with a weak D call TRBD1 (5 bases). Trimming stripped 2 bases from V and 6 bases from J, with 10 bases between. CDR3 size: 13 residues. CDR1 is SEHNR and CDR2 is FQNEAQ in the germline V gene (reference sequence). CDR3 in amino acids: CASSLQGSSEAFF. DNA for the CDR3: TGTGCCAGCAGCTTACAGGGTAGTTCTGAAGCTTTCTTT.

The chain joins TRBV12-2 to TRBJ1-3; TRBD1 is the table's D call and was not checked against the DNA. TRBV12-2 is labeled a pseudogene. The length of the CDR3 is 16 residues. The CDR3 region has the DNA TGTGCAAGTCGCTTCACCAGGGGGATAGGTGGAAACACCATATATTTT. Translating it yields CASRFTRGIGGNTIYF.

The chain is built from TRBV28 and TRBJ2-7; a possible D gene is TRBD1 (6 bases). Germline lookup yields CDR1 MDHEN and CDR2 SYDVKM. The V and J ends lost 4 bases and 4 bases respectively, with 14 bases between them. The CDR3 contains 14 residues. This chain's CDR3 is CASSSPAQGYEQYV. DNA for the CDR3: TGTGCCAGCAGTTCACCCGCCCAGGGGTACGAGCAGTACGTC.

Here the CDR3 reads CSASAGKAKNIQYF. DNA for the CDR3: TGCAGTGCTAGTGCAGGGAAAGCCAAAAACATTCAGTACTTC. The rearrangement uses TRBV20-1 and TRBJ2-4; maybe TRBD1 (5 bases). Germline CDR1 DFQATT, CDR2 SNEGSKA (reference sequence). Trimming left V 3 bases short and J 0 bases short, with 9 bases between. The CDR3 length is 14 residues.

Here the CDR3 reads CASSPGGDTEAFF. CDR3 nucleotides: TGCGCCAGCAGCCCCGGCGGGGACACTGAAGCTTTCTTT. The chain links TRBV5-1 to TRBJ1-1; the D is unclear. V shed 4 bases and J shed 3 bases, with 10 bases lying between them. CDR3 size: 13 residues. CDR1 is SGHRS and CDR2 is YFSETQ in the germline V gene.

This clone turned up a few times. The CDR3 DNA is TGTGCCAGCAGCTTAGCCGGGACAGTTAATCAGCCCCAGCATTTT. It specifies CASSLAGTVNQPQHF. The chain employs TRBV7-9 and TRBJ1-5; 7 nucleotides agree with TRBD1. V was pared by 0 bases and J by 4 bases, with 3 bases of the junction left unmatched. The CDR3 loop spans 15 amino acids. Germline CDR1 is SEHNR and CDR2 is FQNEAQ (reference sequence).

The rearrangement joins TRBV6-5 to TRBJ2-5; D possibly corresponds to TRBD2 (5 bases). The CDR3 is made up of 15 amino acids. Between the trimmed V and J ends, which lost 2 bases and 5 bases, there was a span of 15 bases. Looked up from germline, CDR1 is MNHEY and CDR2 is SVGAGI. The CDR3 here is CASSYTPGEWETQYF. The CDR3 region has the DNA TGTGCCAGCAGTTACACGCCCGGGGAATGGGAGACCCAGTACTTC.

This chain joins TRBV30 and TRBJ1-1; D may be TRBD1 (6 bases). Germline values: CDR1 GTSNPN, CDR2 SVGIG (reference sequence). There are 16 residues in the CDR3. V was cut by 0 bases and J by 0 bases, with 14 bases left in between. In DNA, the CDR3 is TGTGCCTGGAGTGTAGGGGGAACCCTCATGAACACTGAAGCTTTCTTT. Protein: CAWSVGGTLMNTEAFF.

The genes are TRBV9 and TRBJ2-1; D may be TRBD2 (8 bases). The germline V gene has CDR1 SGDLS and CDR2 YYNGEE. Trimming left V 3 bases short and J 6 bases short, with 19 bases between. The CDR3 totals 16 residues. The CDR3, as DNA: TGTGCCAGCAGCGAGGGGGCTAGCGGGCCGGTCAATGAGCAGTTCTTC. It is translated as CASSEGASGPVNEQFF.

The chain recombines TRBV2 with TRBJ2-5; 10 bases line up with TRBD2. CDR1 SNHLY and CDR2 FYNNEI come from the germline V gene. With 5 bases clipped from V and 2 bases from J, the junction kept 2 bases outside the gene matches. CDR3 size: 14 residues. The CDR3 loop reads CASSSLAGQETQYF. CDR3 coding DNA: TGTGCCAGCAGTTCACTAGCGGGGCAAGAGACCCAGTACTTC. Looking up the rest from reference TRBV2 and TRBJ2-5 gives the full variable domain: EPEVTQTPSHQVTQMGQEVILRCVPISNHLYFYWYRQILGQKVEFLVSFYNNEISEKSEIFDDQFSVERPDGSNFTLKIRSTKLEDSAMYFCASSSLAGQETQYFGPGTRLLVL.

The chain combines TRBV24-1 with TRBJ1-5; the match to TRBD1 covers 8 bases. The V gene's germline CDR1 is KGHDR and CDR2 SFDVKD. This CDR3 region has 16 residues. Trimming removed 4 bases from V and 3 bases from J; junction bases left unmatched: 7. The CDR3 loop is CATSESRGQVNQPQHF. CDR3 sequence (DNA): TGTGCCACCAGTGAATCCAGGGGGCAGGTCAATCAGCCCCAGCATTTT.

The rearrangement links TRBV2 to TRBJ1-1, with D perhaps matching TRBD1 (5 bases). Trimming removed 11 bases from V and 5 bases from J, with 24 bases in between. The V gene's germline CDR1 is SNHLY and CDR2 FYNNEI. This CDR3 contains 15 residues. CDR3 amino acids: CAASSDQGGITEAFF. In DNA form, the CDR3 reads TGTGCCGCCAGCAGTGACCAGGGAGGTATTACTGAAGCTTTCTTT. Full variable domain (outside the CDR3, taken from reference TRBV2 and TRBJ1-1): EPEVTQTPSHQVTQMGQEVILRCVPISNHLYFYWYRQILGQKVEFLVSFYNNEISEKSEIFDDQFSVERPDGSNFTLKIRSTKLEDSAMYFCAASSDQGGITEAFFGQGTRLTVV.

The genes are TRBV2 and TRBJ2-5; a possible D gene is TRBD1 (5 bases). There are 12 residues in the CDR3. Germline CDR1 reads SNHLY; CDR2 reads FYNNEI. The V end lost 7 bases, the J end lost 6 bases, and 12 bases lay between the germline ends. The CDR3 spells CASTREGKTQYF. CDR3 sequence (DNA): TGTGCCAGCACCAGGGAAGGAAAGACCCAGTACTTC.

V gene TRBV2 combines with J gene TRBJ2-5; weak D call: TRBD2 (5 bases). The CDR3 has 14 residues. The ends were cut back, 2 bases at V and 4 bases at J, with 11 bases in the middle. Germline lookup yields CDR1 SNHLY and CDR2 FYNNEI. The CDR3 loop is CASSERLAAETQYF. Here the CDR3 DNA reads TGTGCCAGCAGTGAAAGGCTAGCTGCAGAGACCCAGTACTTC.

This clone has only one observation. V gene TRBV9 combines with J gene TRBJ1-4; the match to TRBD1 covers 7 bases. CDR3 size: 16 residues. V was clipped by 4 bases and J by 0 bases; unmatched bases: 6. Per the germline V gene, CDR1 is SGDLS and CDR2 is YYNGEE. CDR3 protein: CASSMGQPSTNEKLFF. In nucleotides, the CDR3 is TGTGCCAGCAGCATGGGACAGCCATCAACTAATGAAAAACTGTTTTTT.

This clone was found once. J is TRBJ1-1 and V is TRBV27; TRBD1 is a possible D gene (6 bases). From germline, CDR1 is MNHEY and CDR2 SMNVEV (reference sequence). The CDR3 consists of 15 residues. V lost 2 bases to trimming and J lost 6 bases, with 16 bases between them. CDR3 DNA: TGTGCCAGCAGTTTACTGGGCAGGGGTAATTCTGAAGCTTTCTTT. This codes for CASSLLGRGNSEAFF.

The V call is TRBV30, the J call TRBJ1-6; 7 bases are shared with TRBD1. CDR1 is GTSNPN, CDR2 SVGIG, per germline (reference sequence). With V trimmed by 1 base and J by 10 bases, 7 bases remained unmatched. The CDR3 spans 14 residues. The CDR3 bases are TGTGCCTGGAGTGAGGGGACAGAAGGGTCACCCCTCCACTTT. Its protein is CAWSEGTEGSPLHF.

V is TRBV15 and J is TRBJ1-4, with TRBD1 matching over 10 bases. In germline, CDR1 is LNHNV, CDR2 YYDKDF (reference sequence). The length of the CDR3 is 14 residues. Trimming cost V 4 bases and J 5 bases; bases outside gene matches: 1. The CDR3 DNA sequence: TGTGCCACCAGCAAGGGACAGGGGAATGAAAAACTGTTTTTT. Its translation: CATSKGQGNEKLFF. The entire variable domain, with the rest obtained from reference TRBV15 and TRBJ1-4, is as follows: DAMVIQNPRYQVTQFGKPVTLSCSQTLNHNVMYWYQQKSSQAPKLLFHYYDKDFNNEADTPDNFQSRRPNTSFCFLDIRSPGLGDTAMYLCATSKGQGNEKLFFGSGTQLSVL.

This chain connects TRBV9 to TRBJ1-3, with D hard to call. The CDR3 totals 14 residues. Trimming removed 3 bases from V and 3 bases from J, with 10 bases in between. The germline V gene encodes CDR1 SGDLS and CDR2 YYNGEE. The CDR3 DNA sequence: TGTGCCAGCAGCGGTACAAGACTTGGAAACACCATATATTTT. Translation: CASSGTRLGNTIYF.

The genes are TRBV2 and TRBJ1-1; TRBD1 agrees at 7 bases. J lost 0 bases, V lost 6 bases, and 7 bases had no gene match. The length of the CDR3 is 15 residues. Germline CDR1 is SNHLY and CDR2 is FYNNEI. Written as DNA, the CDR3 is TGTGCCAGCAGGGGTAGACAGGGTTTGAACACTGAAGCTTTCTTT. Translating it yields CASRGRQGLNTEAFF.

This chain connects TRBV11-3 to TRBJ2-3, with D possibly being TRBD1 (6 bases). The CDR3 has 17 amino acids. Germline CDR1 SGHNT, CDR2 YENEEA. The V gene lost 1 base and the J gene lost 1 base, with 15 bases spanning the gap. The CDR3 DNA reads as TGTGCCAGCAGCTTAGGGCTACTCGAGGGGGGCACAGATACGCAGTATTTT. This gives the protein CASSLGLLEGGTDTQYF.

V is TRBV19 and J is TRBJ2-5, with TRBD2 identical over 7 bases. The ends lost 7 bases at V and 4 bases at J; junction bases unmatched: 6. This CDR3 contains 13 residues. Germline CDR1 is LNHDA and CDR2 is SQIVND (reference sequence). CDR3 in amino acids: CASNGRQGETQYF. In DNA, the CDR3 is TGTGCCAGTAACGGGAGGCAGGGAGAGACCCAGTACTTC.

The genes are TRBV5-1 and TRBJ2-1; a weak D match, TRBD2 (5 bases). V was pared by 4 bases and J by 7 bases, with 21 bases between. The CDR3 sequence is 16 residues long. The germline V gene has CDR1 SGHRS and CDR2 YFSETQ. CDR3 loop: CASSPSAAANTNEQFF. Here the CDR3 DNA reads TGCGCCAGCAGCCCGTCGGCAGCGGCAAATACTAATGAGCAGTTCTTC.

The gene calls are TRBV6-5 and TRBJ2-1, with 8 bases matching TRBD2. The junction had 4 bases not matched to a gene; V was cut back by 6 bases and J by 0 bases. Germline CDR1 MNHEY, CDR2 SVGAGI. The CDR3 length is 15 residues. The CDR3 reads CASSVAGPSYNEQFF. CDR3 coding DNA: TGTGCCAGCAGCGTAGCGGGGCCCTCCTACAATGAGCAGTTCTTC.

The V call is TRBV18, the J call TRBJ1-1, with TRBD1 identical over 7 bases. The germline V gene has CDR1 KGHSH and CDR2 LQKENI. J gave up 1 base and V 6 bases, and 5 bases lay outside the gene matches. There are 14 residues in the CDR3. The DNA of the CDR3 is TGTGCCAGCTCGCCGACAGGGCAGAACACTGAAGCTTTCTTT. Translation: CASSPTGQNTEAFF.